This T cell receptor (beta chain) was sequenced during a study of blood T cell repertoires in COVID-19. For the study at large: The cDNA or gDNA used as material had been derived from T cells, B-cell-depleted T cells, or PBMCs.

Original data processing: Nucleated cell number was recorded as an estimate derived from reference gene primer amplification. The protocol was immunoSEQ multiplex PCR, while the TCRdb copy is restricted to in-frame clones and leaves out a portion. V and J calls and clone size are those listed in that table; D and trimming were worked out from the DNA. Counted here are tens of thousands of clones, approximately 78% occurring once; the ten biggest clones make up around a quarter. The CDR3 spans 15 residues. V was clipped by 2 bases and J by 0 bases, with 9 bases between them. Per the germline V gene, CDR1 is SGHRS and CDR2 is YFSETQ.

The sequence was collected from a human donor in a cohort sampled during active COVID-19. Sequencing was performed on peripheral blood. The rearrangement uses TRBV5-1 and TRBJ2-1; maybe TRBD2 (5 bases). CDR3 in DNA: TGCGCCAGCAGCTTCCAGCGGAGCTCCTACAATGAGCAGTTCTTC. Encoded protein: CASSFQRSSYNEQFF.